This T cell receptor (beta chain) derives from a study of identical twins. The CDR3 extends over 14 amino acids. Germline CDR1 reads LNHDA; CDR2 reads SQIVND (reference sequence). Between the trimmed V and J ends, which lost 5 bases and 6 bases, there was a span of 15 bases. This clonotype was found a few times. Its antigen remains unidentified. TCRdb re-called the 5' RACE reads through MiXCR, storing one row per CDR3 protein. Among around 490,000 distinct CDR3 sequences, 20% to 25% were seen once, and the ten largest hold about 0.5%. Study-level findings and limits: With abundant cord blood beta clonotypes, insertions were fewer; memory repertoires showed no such pattern. Models underestimated how often monozygotic twins shared out-of-frame TCR alpha.

These data were likewise used in another study, on yellow fever vaccine responses in identical twins.

V is TRBV19 and J is TRBJ2-3; D may be TRBD1 or TRBD2 (5 bases each). The clonotype was recovered from a woman between 18 and 29 years old in good health. Sequenced sample: CD4+ T cells sorted from blood. This chain's CDR3 is CASSPGPPPDTQYF. The CDR3 nucleotides are TGTGCCAGTAGTCCGGGACCGCCTCCCGATACGCAGTATTTT.